These 22 T cell receptor beta chains came from one sample sequenced in a study of blood T cells in healthy people across ages. The use of a sample-barcoded 5' primer and a J-beta primer mix characterized a second PCR of 7 to 11 cycles. Via MiXCR, TCRdb re-called the 5' RACE reads, giving one row per CDR3 protein. Counted here are around 650,000 distinct CDR3 sequences, approximately 40% occurring once; the ten biggest clones make up 25% to 30%. The source material was blood. The receptors derive from an older man in good health.

This sequence joins TRBV5-1 and TRBJ2-7, with TRBD1 matching 7 bases. Germline assignment: CDR1 SGHRS and CDR2 YFSETQ. The CDR3 sequence is 15 residues long. V shed 7 bases, J shed 1 base, and the junction held 11 bases outside the gene matches. The CDR3 loop reads CASGQTGDPSYEQYF. The CDR3 DNA follows: TGCGCCAGCGGCCAAACAGGGGACCCTTCCTACGAGCAGTACTTC.

This clonotype was recorded many times. This chain links TRBV20-1 with TRBJ2-5, with TRBD2 matching over 7 bases. The V segment lost 3 bases and the J segment 5 bases; nucleotides outside the gene matches: 12. Germline loops: CDR1 DFQATT, CDR2 SNEGSKA (reference sequence). The CDR3 is 15 residues long. Here the CDR3 reads CSARPVGGSAETQYF. In DNA form, the CDR3 reads TGCAGTGCTAGGCCGGTCGGGGGGAGTGCGGAGACCCAGTACTTC.

This clonotype was counted between two and nine times. The chain has TRBV5-6 and TRBJ2-5; D is unclear. Germline V CDR1 and CDR2: SGHDT, YYEEEE. This CDR3 is 12 amino acids long. Between the trimmed V and J ends, which lost 3 bases and 7 bases, there was a span of 10 bases. The CDR3: CASSSRRGTQYF. In DNA form, the CDR3 reads TGTGCCAGCAGCTCTCGGCGTGGGACCCAGTACTTC. The whole variable domain, filled in from reference TRBV5-6 and TRBJ2-5, reads DAGVTQSPTHLIKTRGQQVTLRCSPKSGHDTVSWYQQALGQGPQFIFQYYEEEERQRGNFPDRFSGHQFPNYSSELNVNALLLGDSALYLCASSSRRGTQYFGPGTRLLVL.

This sequence joins TRBV20-1 and TRBJ2-3, with D uncertain. From germline, CDR1 is DFQATT and CDR2 SNEGSKA (reference sequence). Deletions cut 5 bases from V and 0 bases from J, with 6 bases between. This CDR3 has 12 amino acids. The CDR3 loop is CSAPSSTDTQYF. The CDR3 coding sequence is TGCAGTGCTCCCTCGAGCACAGATACGCAGTATTTT.

The V call is TRBV4-1, the J call TRBJ2-6; D call uncertain. The V and J ends lost 5 bases and 0 bases respectively, with 8 bases between them. Germline-derived CDR1 and CDR2 are MGHRA and YSYEKL. The CDR3 is 15 residues long. CDR3 region: CASSVQSSGANVLTF. The CDR3 coding sequence is TGCGCCAGCAGCGTCCAGAGCTCTGGGGCCAACGTCCTGACTTTC.

This clonotype was seen a few times. The chain combines TRBV6-6 with TRBJ2-7; TRBD1 matches at 8 bases. The germline gives CDR1 MNHNY, CDR2 SVGAGI (reference sequence). The CDR3 spans 14 residues. J gave up 4 bases and V 7 bases, and 9 bases lay outside the gene matches. In DNA form, the CDR3 reads TGTGCCAGCAATGGACAGGGCCGTGCTTACGAGCAGTACTTC. As protein: CASNGQGRAYEQYF.

This clonotype was counted only a few times. The rearrangement links TRBV12-3 or TRBV12-4 to TRBJ2-3; D is perhaps TRBD2 (7 bases). CDR3 size: 15 residues. The V end was cut by 0 bases, the J end by 2 bases, with 9 bases between. The CDR3 is CASSLAGGLTDTQYF. As DNA, the CDR3 is TGTGCCAGCAGTTTAGCGGGGGGGCTCACAGATACGCAGTATTTT.

V is TRBV30 and J is TRBJ1-1; a weak D match, TRBD1 (6 bases). V lost 2 bases and J 0 bases, leaving 16 bases between the germline ends. Germline V gene data show CDR1 as GTSNPN and CDR2 as SVGIG (reference sequence). The CDR3 has 16 amino acids. In DNA form, the CDR3 reads TGTGCCTGGAGTCCCTTACGGGGGCGGTTGAACACTGAAGCTTTCTTT. Its protein is CAWSPLRGRLNTEAFF.

In this sample, this clonotype turned up once. The CDR3 loop is CSVQRQGAYNSPLHF. In DNA form, the CDR3 reads TGCAGTGTCCAACGACAGGGTGCCTATAATTCACCCCTCCACTTT. The chain employs TRBV20-1 and TRBJ1-6, with 7 positions matching TRBD1. The germline gives CDR1 DFQATT, CDR2 SNEGSKA (reference sequence). CDR3 length: 15 amino acids. V lost 7 bases and J lost 2; bases outside the gene matches: 8.

In its sample, this clonotype was seen a few times. The CDR3 protein is CASSEEGRHEQYF. CDR3 DNA sequence: TGTGCCAGCAGTGAGGAGGGCCGGCACGAGCAGTACTTC. V gene TRBV2 combines with J gene TRBJ2-7; a weak D match, TRBD2 (6 bases). The V end was cut by 3 bases, the J end by 5 bases, with 11 bases between. Per germline, CDR1 SNHLY and CDR2 FYNNEI. The CDR3 runs to 13 residues.

This sequence joins TRBV20-1 and TRBJ1-1; no definite D call. The CDR3 runs 14 residues. CDR1 is DFQATT and CDR2 is SNEGSKA in the germline V gene (reference sequence). V was clipped by 0 bases and J by 1 base, with 9 bases between them. CDR3 sequence (DNA): TGCAGTGCTAGAGATCCGGGCAGGAACACTGAAGCTTTCTTT. Translated, it gives CSARDPGRNTEAFF.

This clonotype has a count of ten or more. The rearrangement uses TRBV6-5 and TRBJ2-3; D gene unclear. The V end was cut by 6 bases, the J end by 0 bases, with 4 bases between. The germline V gene encodes CDR1 MNHEY and CDR2 SVGAGI. The CDR3 sequence is 12 residues long. The CDR3 nucleotides read TGTGCCAGCAGAACTAGCACAGATACGCAGTATTTT. Its protein product is CASRTSTDTQYF.

This chain uses TRBV7-3 with TRBJ2-1; TRBD1 agrees at 7 bases. The CDR3 consists of 14 residues. V was clipped by 1 base and J by 8 bases; unmatched bases: 5. Germline lookup yields CDR1 SGHTA and CDR2 FQGTGA. The CDR3 region is CASSLRQGQDEQFF. The CDR3 DNA is TGTGCCAGCAGCTTAAGACAGGGTCAGGATGAGCAGTTCTTC.

The V gene is TRBV6-2 or TRBV6-3, the J gene TRBJ2-7; D is unresolved. V dropped 2 bases and J dropped 3 bases, with 5 bases sitting between them. The CDR3 has 12 residues. Germline V gene sequence: CDR1 MNHEY, CDR2 SVGEGT. CDR3 nucleotides: TGTGCCAGCAGTTACGTCGGCTACGAGCAGTACTTC. It is translated as CASSYVGYEQYF.

This clonotype was detected ten times or more. The chain combines TRBV27 with TRBJ2-6, with D perhaps assigned TRBD1 or TRBD2 (5 bases each). There are 15 residues in the CDR3. The V end was cut by 3 bases, the J end by 4 bases, with 10 bases between. The germline gives CDR1 MNHEY, CDR2 SMNVEV (reference sequence). This CDR3 is CASSFGGTGANVLTF. In DNA form, the CDR3 reads TGTGCCAGCAGTTTTGGGGGAACGGGGGCCAACGTCCTGACTTTC. Full variable domain (missing parts from reference TRBV27 and TRBJ2-6): EAQVTQNPRYLITVTGKKLTVTCSQNMNHEYMSWYRQDPGLGLRQIYYSMNVEVTDKGDVPEGYKVSRKEKRNFPLILESPSPNQTSLYFCASSFGGTGANVLTFGAGSRLTVL.

The gene calls are TRBV7-8 and TRBJ2-5, with TRBD2 identical over 13 bases. The germline V gene encodes CDR1 SGHVS and CDR2 FQNEAQ. The CDR3 consists of 16 residues. Unmatched junction bases numbered 7, after V lost 4 bases and J lost 5 bases. The CDR3 loop is CASSSTGTSGVETQYF. The CDR3 region has the DNA TGTGCCAGCAGCTCGACCGGGACTAGCGGGGTGGAGACCCAGTACTTC.

The V call is TRBV6-4, the J call TRBJ2-2, with D uncertain. The CDR3 extends over 13 amino acids. CDR1 is MRHNA and CDR2 is SNTAGT in the germline V gene. V was shortened by 6 bases and J by 1 base, with 6 bases between the two germline ends. CDR3 nucleotide sequence: TGTGCCAGCAGCCCTGAGAACACCGGGGAGCTGTTTTTT. The encoded protein is CASSPENTGELFF.

A few counts support this clonotype. The chain couples TRBV7-2 to TRBJ2-5; no clear D gene. The CDR3 has 14 amino acids. With 5 bases removed from V and 0 bases from J, the gap between germline ends came to 10 bases. Germline V gene lookup returns CDR1 SGHTA and CDR2 FQGNSA. CDR3 sequence (DNA): TGTGCCAGCAGCGTAGGAGTACACCAAGAGACCCAGTACTTC. Translating it yields CASSVGVHQETQYF.

The count of this clonotype is one. At one of its ends the junction is not consistent with the germline gene, which may arise from a read error. The chain is built from TRBV7-9 and TRBJ2-7, with 7 positions matching TRBD1. Germline V gene data show CDR1 as SEHNR and CDR2 as FQNEAQ (reference sequence). CDR3 length: 14 amino acids. The CDR3 loop is CASSDRVISDEQYF. The CDR3 region has the DNA TGCGCCAGCAGCGACAGGGTGATCTCCGACGAGCAGTACTTC.

The rearrangement joins TRBV28 to TRBJ2-5; perhaps TRBD1 as D (5 bases). Trimming stripped 4 bases from V and 5 bases from J, with 17 bases between. Germline V gene data show CDR1 as MDHEN and CDR2 as SYDVKM. The CDR3 length is 15 residues. DNA for the CDR3: TGTGCCAGCAGTTCCCAGACAGATATCGGCGAGACCCAGTACTTC. It yields the protein CASSSQTDIGETQYF.

The rearrangement links TRBV7-9 to TRBJ2-2, with 8 bases lining up with TRBD1. J gave up 3 bases and V 3 bases, and 3 bases lay outside the gene matches. This CDR3 has 15 amino acids. The V gene's germline CDR1 is SEHNR and CDR2 FQNEAQ (reference sequence). The chain's CDR3 is CASSFRGQDTGELFF. DNA for the CDR3: TGTGCCAGCAGCTTTCGGGGACAGGACACCGGGGAGCTGTTTTTT.

This clonotype was counted between two and nine times. This chain links TRBV29-1 with TRBJ2-7; 12 nucleotides agree with TRBD1. The end of the DNA aligns better with TRBJ2-5, so the J call may be wrong. Germline CDR1 reads SQVTM; CDR2 reads ANQGSEA. The CDR3 loop spans 14 amino acids. CDR3 in DNA: TGCAGCGGGGGACAGGGGGCCCGAGTCGGGACCCAGTACTTC. As protein: CSGGQGARVGTQYF.